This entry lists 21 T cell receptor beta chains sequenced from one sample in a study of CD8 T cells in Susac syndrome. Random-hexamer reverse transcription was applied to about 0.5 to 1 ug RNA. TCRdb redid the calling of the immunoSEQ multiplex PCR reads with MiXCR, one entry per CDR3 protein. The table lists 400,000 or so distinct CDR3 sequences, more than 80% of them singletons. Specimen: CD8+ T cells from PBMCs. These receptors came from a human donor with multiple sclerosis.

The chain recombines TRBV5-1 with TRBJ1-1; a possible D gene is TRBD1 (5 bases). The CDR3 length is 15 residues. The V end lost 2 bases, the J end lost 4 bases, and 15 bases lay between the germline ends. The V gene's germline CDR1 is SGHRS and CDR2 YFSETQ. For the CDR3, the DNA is TGCGCCAGCAGCTTTACAATCCGGGGCGGCACTGAAGCTTTCTTT. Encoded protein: CASSFTIRGGTEAFF.

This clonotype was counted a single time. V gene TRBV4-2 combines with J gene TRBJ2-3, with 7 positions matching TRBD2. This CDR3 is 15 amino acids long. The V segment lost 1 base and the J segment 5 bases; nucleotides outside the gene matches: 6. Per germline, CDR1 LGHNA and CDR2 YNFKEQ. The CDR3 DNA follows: TGTGCCAGCAGCCAAGCCCGACTAGCTGGAGATACGCAGTATTTT. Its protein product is CASSQARLAGDTQYF.

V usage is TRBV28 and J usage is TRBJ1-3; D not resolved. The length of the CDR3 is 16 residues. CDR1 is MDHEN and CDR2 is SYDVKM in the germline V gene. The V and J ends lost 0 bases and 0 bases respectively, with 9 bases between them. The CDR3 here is CASSLCRSCSGNTIYF. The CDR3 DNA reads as TGTGCCAGCAGTTTATGTCGCAGCTGCTCTGGAAACACCATATATTTT.

CDR3 loop: CASRPQGTGSNEQFF. The CDR3 DNA is TGTGCCAGCAGACCCCAGGGAACCGGAAGCAATGAGCAGTTCTTC. The chain links TRBV6-2 or TRBV6-3 to TRBJ2-1; maybe TRBD1 (5 bases). V was clipped by 6 bases and J by 6 bases, with 18 bases between them. In germline, CDR1 is MNHEY, CDR2 SVGEGT. This CDR3 region has 15 residues.

CDR3 loop: CASSLGTSEGNEQFF. The CDR3, as DNA: TGTGCCAGCAGTTTGGGGACTAGCGAAGGCAATGAGCAGTTCTTC. V and J are TRBV12-3 or TRBV12-4 and TRBJ2-1; 10 nucleotides agree with TRBD2. CDR3 length equals 15 residues. The V segment lost 3 bases and the J segment 6 bases; nucleotides outside the gene matches: 5.

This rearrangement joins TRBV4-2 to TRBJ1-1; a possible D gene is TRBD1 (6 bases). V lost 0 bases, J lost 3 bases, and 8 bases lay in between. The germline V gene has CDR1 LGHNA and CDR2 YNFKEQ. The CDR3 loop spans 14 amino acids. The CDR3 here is CASSQEGAHTEAFF. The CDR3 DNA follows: TGTGCCAGCAGCCAAGAGGGGGCGCACACTGAAGCTTTCTTT.

CDR3 coding DNA: TGTGCCAGCAGGCTCCGGGACAGGGGGCTAGGAAACACTGAAGCTTTCTTT. It yields the protein CASRLRDRGLGNTEAFF. The chain links TRBV6-1 to TRBJ1-1, with TRBD1 matching 12 bases. CDR1 and CDR2 from the germline V gene are MNHNS and SASEGT. The CDR3 covers 17 residues. Losses at the gene ends were 6 bases for V and 2 bases for J; bases not matched to a gene: 10.

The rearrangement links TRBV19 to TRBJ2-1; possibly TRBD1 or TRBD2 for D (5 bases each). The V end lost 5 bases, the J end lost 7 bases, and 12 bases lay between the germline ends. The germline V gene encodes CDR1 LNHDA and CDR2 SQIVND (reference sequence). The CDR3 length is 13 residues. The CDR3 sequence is CASSASGRNEQFF. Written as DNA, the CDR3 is TGTGCCAGTAGTGCCTCGGGACGAAATGAGCAGTTCTTC.

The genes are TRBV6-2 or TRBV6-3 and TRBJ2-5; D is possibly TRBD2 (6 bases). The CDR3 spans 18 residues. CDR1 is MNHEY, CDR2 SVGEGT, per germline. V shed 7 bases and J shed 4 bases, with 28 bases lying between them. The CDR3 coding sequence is TGTGCCAGCACCTCCGGGACTGACCCACTCCGGGGACGAGAGACCCAGTACTTC. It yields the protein CASTSGTDPLRGRETQYF.

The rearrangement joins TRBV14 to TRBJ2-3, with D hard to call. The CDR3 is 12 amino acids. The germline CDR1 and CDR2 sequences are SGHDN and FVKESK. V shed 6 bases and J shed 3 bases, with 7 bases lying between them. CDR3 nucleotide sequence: TGTGCCAGCAGACGCACGACAGATACGCAGTATTTT. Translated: CASRRTTDTQYF.

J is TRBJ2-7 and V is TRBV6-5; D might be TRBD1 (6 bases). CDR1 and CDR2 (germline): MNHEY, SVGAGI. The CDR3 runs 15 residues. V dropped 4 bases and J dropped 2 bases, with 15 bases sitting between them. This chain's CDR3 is CASSLFGQIPYEQYF. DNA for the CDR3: TGTGCCAGCAGTTTATTCGGACAGATCCCCTACGAGCAGTACTTC.

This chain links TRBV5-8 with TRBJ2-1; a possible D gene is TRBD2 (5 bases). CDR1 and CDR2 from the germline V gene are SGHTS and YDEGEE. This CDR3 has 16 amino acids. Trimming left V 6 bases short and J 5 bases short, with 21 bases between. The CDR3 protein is CASNALAARADNEQFF. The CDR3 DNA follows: TGTGCCAGCAATGCCCTGGCGGCGAGAGCGGACAATGAGCAGTTCTTC.

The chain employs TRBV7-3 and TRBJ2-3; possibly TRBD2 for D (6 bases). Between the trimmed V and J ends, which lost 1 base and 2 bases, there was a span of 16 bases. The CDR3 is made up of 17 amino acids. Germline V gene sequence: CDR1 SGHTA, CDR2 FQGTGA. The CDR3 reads CASSLIPRGLVTDTQYF. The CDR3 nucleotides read TGTGCCAGCAGCTTAATTCCCCGGGGACTGGTCACAGATACGCAGTATTTT.

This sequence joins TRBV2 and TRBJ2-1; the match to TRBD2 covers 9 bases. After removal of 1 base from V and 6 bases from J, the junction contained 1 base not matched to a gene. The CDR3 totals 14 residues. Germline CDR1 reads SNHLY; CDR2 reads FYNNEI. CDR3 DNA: TGTGCCAGCAGTGAAGGGCGGGAGGGCAATGAGCAGTTCTTC. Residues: CASSEGREGNEQFF.

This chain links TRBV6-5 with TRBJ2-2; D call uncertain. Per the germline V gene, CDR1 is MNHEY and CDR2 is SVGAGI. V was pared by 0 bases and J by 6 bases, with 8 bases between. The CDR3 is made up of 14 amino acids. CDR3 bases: TGTGCCAGCAGTTACTCGAATTCTCCCGGGGAGCTGTTTTTT. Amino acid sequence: CASSYSNSPGELFF.

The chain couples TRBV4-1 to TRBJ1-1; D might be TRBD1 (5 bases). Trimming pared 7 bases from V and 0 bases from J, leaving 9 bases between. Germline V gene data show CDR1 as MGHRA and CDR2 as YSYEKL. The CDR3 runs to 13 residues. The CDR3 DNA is TGCGCCAGCAAGGGACCGCTGAACACTGAAGCTTTCTTT. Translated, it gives CASKGPLNTEAFF.

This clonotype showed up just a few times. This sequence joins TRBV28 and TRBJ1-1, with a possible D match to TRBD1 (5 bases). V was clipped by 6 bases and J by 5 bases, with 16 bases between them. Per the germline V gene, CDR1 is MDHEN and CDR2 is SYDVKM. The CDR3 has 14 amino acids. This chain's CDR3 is CASSHEGTRTEAFF. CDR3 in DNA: TGTGCCAGCAGCCATGAGGGGACTAGAACTGAAGCTTTCTTT.

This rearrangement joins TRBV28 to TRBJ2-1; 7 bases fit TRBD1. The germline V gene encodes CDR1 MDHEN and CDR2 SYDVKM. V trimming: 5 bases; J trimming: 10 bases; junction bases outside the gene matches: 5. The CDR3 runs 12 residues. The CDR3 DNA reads TGTGCCAGCAGTAAATACAGGGGCGAGCAGTTCTTC. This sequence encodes CASSKYRGEQFF.

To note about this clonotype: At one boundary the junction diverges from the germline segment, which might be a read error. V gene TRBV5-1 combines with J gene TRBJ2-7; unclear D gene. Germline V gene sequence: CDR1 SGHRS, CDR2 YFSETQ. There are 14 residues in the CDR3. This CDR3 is CASSLGSGSYEQHF. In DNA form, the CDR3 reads TGCGCCAGCAGCTTGGGGAGTGGCTCCTACGAGCAGCACTTC.

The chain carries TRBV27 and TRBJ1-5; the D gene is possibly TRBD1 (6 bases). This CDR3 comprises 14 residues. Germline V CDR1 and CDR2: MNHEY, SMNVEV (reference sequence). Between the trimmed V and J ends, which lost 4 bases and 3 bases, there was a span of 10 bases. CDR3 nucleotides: TGTGCCAGCAGTTATGGACAGTACAATCAGCCCCAGCATTTT. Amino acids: CASSYGQYNQPQHF.

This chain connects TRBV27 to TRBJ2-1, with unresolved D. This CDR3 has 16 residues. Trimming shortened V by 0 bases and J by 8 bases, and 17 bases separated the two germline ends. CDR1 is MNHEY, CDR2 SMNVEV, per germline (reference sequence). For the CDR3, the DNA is TGTGCCAGCAGTTTATCTGGGCAAGGCAAGACTCATGAGCAGTTCTTC. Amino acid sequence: CASSLSGQGKTHEQFF.